The clone carrying this TCR beta chain has a single count. This sample is part of a study of blood T cell repertoires in COVID-19. At the level of the study: Material from acute and convalescent COVID-19 was sourced from the United States, Italy and Spain. T cells, B-cell-depleted T cells, or PBMCs supplied cDNA or gDNA.

Trimming removed 0 bases at V and 1 base at J, with 18 bases between. CDR1 and CDR2 (germline): MGHRA, YSYEKL. CDR3 length: 18 amino acids. In the study's own analysis: Amplified reference gene primers provided the basis for estimating nucleated cell counts. Data came from immunoSEQ multiplex PCR; TCRdb stores just in-frame clones and leaves some out. From that table come the V and J calls and clone size; the DNA was used to work out D and trimming. There are about 280,000 clones in the sample; around 86% occur only once, and about 8.8% lies in the top ten. The sequencing input was peripheral blood. The clonotype was recovered from a man aged 40-49 years with active or convalescent COVID-19. The V call is TRBV4-1, the J call TRBJ1-2; D possibly corresponds to TRBD1 (5 bases). The CDR3 loop reads CASSQESDRVSHNYGYTF. In DNA form, the CDR3 reads TGCGCCAGCAGCCAAGAATCAGACAGAGTGTCCCATAACTATGGCTACACCTTC.